The TCR beta chain described here comes from a study of CD4 and CD8 cells across lung adenocarcinoma regions. Localized lung adenocarcinoma, a non-small cell lung cancer, affected the donors. V was clipped by 4 bases and J by 9 bases; unmatched bases: 18. CDR3 length equals 16 residues. Germline assignment: CDR1 MGHDK and CDR2 SYGVNS. A single record per CDR3 protein comes from TCRdb applying MiXCR to the PCR reads. The table shows roughly 3,900 distinct CDR3 sequences, with roughly 66% occurring only once. The rearrangement links TRBV25-1 to TRBJ2-7; 7 bases fit TRBD1. Material: CD4+ T cells from the center of a lung tumor. The TCR comes from a male donor with lung adenocarcinoma. The CD4 and CD8 labels of this study may be unreliable. CDR3 sequence (DNA): TGTGCCAGCAGTGCGGCAGGGGGACGTGCCCGAGAGACGCAGTACTTC. Amino acid sequence: CASSAAGGRARETQYF.